One sample yielded the 22 T cell receptor beta chains listed below, sequenced in a study of identifying expanded T cells in peripheral blood. The assay was immunoSEQ multiplex PCR, and TCRdb's table has in-frame clones only and misses some. Of some 100,000 clones listed, around nine tenths are singletons. The specimen sequenced was blood. These receptors all come from a person aged 18 to 70 in good health.

Here the CDR3 DNA reads TGTGCCAGCAGCTTAGGGGCTTGGGACAGGTCTACTGAAGCTTTCTTT. This gives the protein CASSLGAWDRSTEAFF. This rearrangement joins TRBV13 to TRBJ1-1; 8 bases fit TRBD1. This CDR3 has 16 amino acids. V lost 0 bases and J lost 5; bases outside the gene matches: 8. CDR1 is PRHDT and CDR2 is FYEKMQ in the germline V gene (reference sequence). Using reference TRBV13 and TRBJ1-1 for the parts outside the CDR3, the full variable domain is AAGVIQSPRHLIKEKRETATLKCYPIPRHDTVYWYQQGPGQDPQFLISFYEKMQSDKGSIPDRFSAQQFSDYHSELNMSSLELGDSALYFCASSLGAWDRSTEAFFGQGTRLTVV.

The sample holds a few counts of this clone. This rearrangement joins TRBV6-5 to TRBJ1-5, with D hard to call. V lost 5 bases to trimming and J lost 0 bases, with 2 bases between them. The CDR3 sequence is 12 residues long. Germline CDR1 reads MNHEY; CDR2 reads SVGAGI. This chain's CDR3 is CASSNSNQPQHF. In DNA form, the CDR3 reads TGTGCCAGCAGTAATAGCAATCAGCCCCAGCATTTT.

In DNA form, the CDR3 reads TGTGCCAGCAGTAGGGGGACAGAAAACTACGAGCAGTACTTC. This gives the protein CASSRGTENYEQYF. This chain joins TRBV7-2 and TRBJ2-7; 7 bases match TRBD1. CDR3 length: 14 amino acids. Trimming took 6 bases from V and 3 from J; bases not matched to a gene: 8. The germline CDR1 and CDR2 sequences are SGHTA and FQGNSA.

The J gene is TRBJ2-3, the V gene TRBV13; no firm D call. This CDR3 has 16 amino acids. V lost 0 bases and J lost 6, with 16 bases in between. The germline V gene has CDR1 PRHDT and CDR2 FYEKMQ (reference sequence). CDR3 sequence (DNA): TGTGCCAGCAGCTTAGGCCGGGCCCTTTTGCCGGATACGCAGTATTTT. Its protein product is CASSLGRALLPDTQYF.

The gene calls are TRBV18 and TRBJ1-3; D gene ambiguous. The V and J ends lost 4 bases and 3 bases respectively, with 16 bases between them. This CDR3 is 16 amino acids long. The germline gives CDR1 KGHSH, CDR2 LQKENI. Here the CDR3 reads CASSLVEGRYGNTIYF. The CDR3 bases are TGTGCCAGCTCACTAGTGGAAGGACGGTATGGAAACACCATATATTTT.

This chain links TRBV18 with TRBJ2-7; 8 nucleotides align to TRBD1. Germline V CDR1 and CDR2: KGHSH, LQKENI. Trimming took 6 bases from V and 5 from J; bases not matched to a gene: 6. The CDR3 length is 13 residues. CDR3 protein: CASSKGQEDEQYF. The CDR3 bases are TGTGCCAGCTCGAAGGGACAGGAAGACGAGCAGTACTTC.

The chain joins TRBV30 to TRBJ2-1; D uncertain. Germline CDR1 and CDR2: GTSNPN and SVGIG (reference sequence). Between the trimmed V and J ends, which lost 7 bases and 9 bases, there was a span of 19 bases. This CDR3 has 13 amino acids. CDR3 protein: CAFSQIIHGEQFF. The CDR3 coding sequence is TGTGCCTTCTCTCAGATTATCCATGGTGAGCAGTTCTTC.

The J gene is TRBJ1-3, the V gene TRBV6-5; 7 nucleotides agree with TRBD1. Germline CDR1 MNHEY, CDR2 SVGAGI. The J segment lost 0 bases and the V segment lost 2 bases, leaving 1 base of the junction unmatched. This CDR3 has 15 residues. CDR3 protein: CASSYGQDSGNTIYF. CDR3 bases: TGTGCCAGCAGTTACGGACAGGACTCTGGAAACACCATATATTTT.

This chain links TRBV2 with TRBJ1-4; weak D call: TRBD1 (5 bases). CDR3 length: 15 residues. Trimming shortened V by 3 bases and J by 6 bases, and 14 bases separated the two germline ends. Germline CDR1 SNHLY, CDR2 FYNNEI. The CDR3 loop reads CASSDQGLRYEKLFF. CDR3 DNA sequence: TGTGCCAGCAGTGACCAGGGTTTACGATATGAAAAACTGTTTTTT.

This chain uses TRBV19 with TRBJ1-3; D ambiguous. V was clipped by 10 bases and J by 2 bases, with 12 bases between them. CDR3 length: 13 amino acids. The germline V gene has CDR1 LNHDA and CDR2 SQIVND (reference sequence). The CDR3 DNA reads TGTGCCACTACCTCGTCCCCTGGAAACACCATATATTTT. It is translated as CATTSSPGNTIYF.

The chain joins TRBV6-5 to TRBJ2-6, with D possibly being TRBD2 (6 bases). CDR1 and CDR2 from the germline V gene are MNHEY and SVGAGI. This CDR3 spans 13 amino acids. V gave up 5 bases and J gave up 4 bases, with 6 bases separating them. CDR3 DNA: TGTGCCAGCAGTCGGGGGGGGGCCAACGTCCTGACTTTC. Its protein is CASSRGGANVLTF.

The chain employs TRBV6-6 and TRBJ1-6; unclear D gene. Trimming took 8 bases from V and 5 from J, leaving 16 bases between them. This CDR3 is built from 15 residues. Germline CDR1 and CDR2: MNHNY and SVGAGI (reference sequence). The CDR3 is CASSGRHQNNSPLHF. The CDR3 region has the DNA TGTGCCAGCTCCGGGAGGCATCAGAATAATTCACCCCTCCACTTT.

CDR3 in DNA: TGCGCCAGTAACAGGGGGCAGGGGGACGAGCAGTACTTC. The encoded protein is CASNRGQGDEQYF. This chain links TRBV5-1 with TRBJ2-7; 9 bases match TRBD1. CDR1 and CDR2 from the germline V gene are SGHRS and YFSETQ. The CDR3 totals 13 residues. V was clipped by 8 bases and J by 5 bases; unmatched bases: 8.

The chain joins TRBV5-5 to TRBJ1-2; TRBD1 is a possible D gene (6 bases). This CDR3 region has 16 residues. The germline CDR1 and CDR2 sequences are SGHKS and YYEKEE (reference sequence). V lost 2 bases, J lost 5 bases, and 19 bases lay in between. The CDR3 spells CASSFRDTGARYGYTF. The CDR3, as DNA: TGTGCCAGCAGCTTTAGGGACACGGGCGCGAGATATGGCTACACCTTC.

The chain joins TRBV11-2 to TRBJ2-7; 10 bases are shared with TRBD2. J gave up 3 bases and V 1 base, and 3 bases lay outside the gene matches. The CDR3 runs 15 residues. Looked up from germline, CDR1 is SGHAT and CDR2 is FQNNGV. CDR3 loop: CASSLASGGYYEQYF. As DNA, the CDR3 is TGTGCCAGCAGCTTAGCTAGCGGGGGTTACTACGAGCAGTACTTC. The variable domain in full, completed from reference TRBV11-2 and TRBJ2-7, reads EAGVAQSPRYKIIEKRQSVAFWCNPISGHATLYWYQQILGQGPKLLIQFQNNGVVDDSQLPKDRFSAERLKGVDSTLKIQPAKLEDSAVYLCASSLASGGYYEQYFGPGTRLTVT.

The chain carries TRBV7-2 and TRBJ1-2, with a possible D match to TRBD1 (6 bases). Germline values: CDR1 SGHTA, CDR2 FQGNSA. Trimming removed 6 bases at V and 5 bases at J, with 25 bases between. The CDR3 has 17 amino acids. CDR3 residues: CASRGPLSGAVGYGYTF. The CDR3 nucleotides read TGTGCCAGCAGGGGCCCTCTTTCGGGGGCGGTGGGTTATGGCTACACCTTC.

Concerning this clone: The same CDR3 arises from other DNA sequences in this sample as well. This chain uses TRBV6-1 with TRBJ2-3, with 8 bases fitting TRBD1. CDR3 length equals 15 residues. Germline V gives CDR1 MNHNS, CDR2 SASEGT. The V segment lost 1 base and the J segment 4 bases; nucleotides outside the gene matches: 4. DNA for the CDR3: TGTGCCAGCAGTGAAGAGGACAGGGCGGCAGATACGCAGTATTTT. Translating it yields CASSEEDRAADTQYF.

The chain couples TRBV9 to TRBJ1-2; D not resolved. V gave up 0 bases and J gave up 1 base, with 7 bases separating them. Germline CDR1 SGDLS, CDR2 YYNGEE. The CDR3 sequence is 14 residues long. The CDR3 DNA follows: TGTGCCAGCAGCGTAGGACGGAGTAACTATGGCTACACCTTC. Translated, it gives CASSVGRSNYGYTF.

The J gene is TRBJ1-1, the V gene TRBV7-2, with D hard to call. CDR3 length: 14 amino acids. Germline V gene lookup returns CDR1 SGHTA and CDR2 FQGNSA. Trimming stripped 6 bases from V and 8 bases from J, with 19 bases between. The CDR3 sequence: CASSLLTRRIEAFF. In DNA form, the CDR3 reads TGTGCCAGCAGTCTATTAACACGGAGGATAGAAGCTTTCTTT.

DNA of the CDR3: TGTGCCTGGACCAGGGGGGGGAATGAGCAGTTCTTC. Encoded protein: CAWTRGGNEQFF. V and J are TRBV30 and TRBJ2-1; D is perhaps TRBD1 or TRBD2 (7 bases each). The length of the CDR3 is 12 residues. Trimming cost V 4 bases and J 7 bases, with 11 bases left between them. From germline, CDR1 is GTSNPN and CDR2 SVGIG (reference sequence).

V is TRBV4-3 and J is TRBJ2-3; TRBD2 matches at 9 bases. The junction had 2 bases not matched to a gene; V was cut back by 1 base and J by 6 bases. The length of the CDR3 is 14 residues. Germline V gene sequence: CDR1 LGHNA, CDR2 YSLEER. The CDR3, as DNA: TGCGCCAGCAGCCAAGGTCTAGCGGGGGATACGCAGTATTTT. This translates into CASSQGLAGDTQYF.

This clone was found once. The rearrangement links TRBV5-6 to TRBJ2-7, with D perhaps given as TRBD1 or TRBD2 (5 bases each). Germline V lookup: CDR1 SGHDT, CDR2 YYEEEE. Trimming took off 3 bases at V and 3 bases at J, with 10 bases between the two ends. This CDR3 contains 13 residues. The DNA of the CDR3 is TGTGCCAGCAGCTGGGACGGATACTACGAGCAGTACTTC. This codes for CASSWDGYYEQYF.